This TCR beta chain was sequenced in a study of tumor-infiltrating lymphocytes in primary liver carcinoma. The ends were cut back, 10 bases at V and 2 bases at J, with 9 bases in the middle. This CDR3 is built from 11 residues. Germline V lookup: CDR1 MGHDK, CDR2 SYGVNS. TCR beta cDNA came from roughly 0.45 ug total RNA, primed with a constant-region primer. Slightly modified ARM-PCR served as the procedure for the TCR beta libraries. These libraries came from three rounds of nested multiplex PCR. Researchers ran the first two PCR rounds for approximately 10 cycles each with TRBV1-TRBV30 forward primers and a C-beta reverse primer. TCRdb ran MiXCR on the multiplex PCR reads and lists one entry per CDR3 protein. The data show 65,000 to 80,000 distinct CDR3 sequences, roughly three quarters seen once. A remark on this clonotype: This may be a read error: a much more frequent sequence differs by one nucleotide. The final CDR3 position lacks the conserved phenylalanine or tryptophan, pointing to a likely read error.

It was from about 20-30 mg of unsorted bulk tissue that RNA and DNA were co-extracted. This sequence originates from a man between 35 and 55 years old with primary liver carcinoma and hepatitis B virus infection. Sequencing was carried out using liver tumor tissue from sampling region 4. As to subset: tumor region T4, right-lateral pole. The gene calls are TRBV25-1 and TRBJ2-7; no reliable D call. DNA of the CDR3: TGTGCCACTAGGGCGACCTACGAGCAGTACCTC. Amino acid sequence: CATRATYEQYL.